This T cell receptor (beta chain) came from a study of CDR3 diversity in severe acne. This clonotype was recorded at least ten times. TCRdb re-called the PCR reads through MiXCR, storing one row per CDR3 protein. The sample yields approximately 80,000 distinct CDR3 sequences, approximately 51% seen once. The CDR3 is 13 residues long. Trimming removed 3 bases at V and 2 bases at J, with 7 bases between. The germline CDR1 and CDR2 sequences are LNHDA and SQIVND (reference sequence). This clonotype originated in a male donor in good health, without acne. The chain employs TRBV19 and TRBJ2-5, with D perhaps given as TRBD1 or TRBD2 (5 bases each). The sequenced material came from blood. This CDR3 is CASSIEGQETQYF. CDR3 sequence (DNA): TGTGCCAGTAGTATTGAGGGGCAAGAGACCCAGTACTTC.